This T cell receptor (beta chain) is from a study of control samples from healthy donors and cancer patients. Method: immunoSEQ multiplex PCR; TCRdb's copy keeps in-frame clones and lacks some. The sample lists some 120,000 clones, 80% to 90% occurring once. In its sample, this clone was seen a few times. V lost 4 bases and J lost 3; bases outside the gene matches: 8. The CDR3 spans 16 residues. Germline assignment: CDR1 MNHEY and CDR2 SVGEGT. The receptor's source is a man aged 45-65 years in good health. The sequenced sample consisted of blood. The genes are TRBV6-2 or TRBV6-3 and TRBJ2-3; 9 bases map to TRBD1. CDR3 sequence: CASSSLPGQGTDTQYF. DNA for the CDR3: TGTGCCAGCAGTTCTTTACCGGGACAGGGAACAGATACGCAGTATTTT.